A selection of T cell receptor beta chains follows, all from one sample in a study of OX40 agonist ivuxolimab in advanced cancers. Using immunoSEQ multiplex PCR, the repertoire was profiled, and TCRdb retains in-frame clones only, with some absent. Here the sample spans about 98,000 clones, approximately 90% being singletons. Sequenced here: CD4+ or CD8+ T cells sorted from blood, sampled in a trial of the OX40 agonist ivuxolimab. These receptor sequences come from an adult with an advanced solid tumor such as melanoma, head and neck, liver or kidney cancer. Both conserved end residues are part of each CDR3. D genes are given only for firm matches. Expanded clones get a size class; other rows say once, few or many, or leave the size out.

cdr3_nt	cdr3_aa	j_call	v_call	d_call	clone_size
TGTGCCAGCAGGCCCGCTGTGAACACTGAAGCTTTCTTT	CASRPAVNTEAFF	TRBJ1-1	TRBV7-9	.	.
TGTGCCAGCAGCCCCAGGGGGAGATATGGCTACACCTTC	CASSPRGRYGYTF	TRBJ1-2	TRBV5-6	TRBD1	once
TGTGCCAGCTCACGACAGGGGGAAGGCGAAAAACTGTTTTTT	CASSRQGEGEKLFF	TRBJ1-4	TRBV18	TRBD1	.
TGTGCCAGCAGCTCCGGGGACAGGGTCACAGATACGCAGTATTTT	CASSSGDRVTDTQYF	TRBJ2-3	TRBV7-8	TRBD1	.
TGTGCCAGCAGCTCACTTGGACAGGGGCTGGTGGGGGCTTTCTTT	CASSSLGQGLVGAFF	TRBJ1-1	TRBV5-6	TRBD1	.
TGTGCCAGCGGGAGGACAGGGGGTAACTATGGCTACACCTTC	CASGRTGGNYGYTF	TRBJ1-2	TRBV6-5	TRBD1	.
TGTGCCAGCAATAGAGGGGGTTCTGAGGGATCACCCCTCCACTTT	CASNRGGSEGSPLHF	TRBJ1-6	TRBV6-1	.	.
TGTGCCAGCAGTCCGGGACAGGGCATTTCTGGAAACACCATATATTTT	CASSPGQGISGNTIYF	TRBJ1-3	TRBV28	TRBD1	once
TGTGCCAGCAGCTCCCCGGGATTCTCTGGAAACACCATATATTTT	CASSSPGFSGNTIYF	TRBJ1-3	TRBV7-9	.	.
TGTGCCAGCTCATCGGGAGGGTCGGGGATAGCTTTCTTT	CASSSGGSGIAFF	TRBJ1-1	TRBV18	.	.
TGTGCCAGCAGCCGATTGGTCCAAGAGACCCAGTACTTC	CASSRLVQETQYF	TRBJ2-5	TRBV28	.	once
TGTGCCAGCAGCTTAGGGTCGCTGAGCACAGATACGCAGTATTTT	CASSLGSLSTDTQYF	TRBJ2-3	TRBV7-3	.	.
TGTGCCAGCAGCCTTCCGGGACAGCACGCCGAGCAGTACTTC	CASSLPGQHAEQYF	TRBJ2-7	TRBV7-9	TRBD1	.
TGTGCCAGCAGTCAGCAACTTTTTCAGCCCCAGCATTTT	CASSQQLFQPQHF	TRBJ1-5	TRBV28	.	.
TGTGCCAGCAGTTCATCGATGGGGGTAGGGACCCAGTACTTC	CASSSSMGVGTQYF	TRBJ2-5	TRBV28	.	.
TGTGCCAGCTCACCGGCGGCGGGAGAATCGGATACGCAGTATTTT	CASSPAAGESDTQYF	TRBJ2-3	TRBV18	TRBD2	once